Below, 15 T cell receptor beta chains from the same sample are listed, as sequenced in a study of identical twins. TCRdb processed the 5' RACE reads anew with MiXCR; each CDR3 protein has one entry. The repertoire holds roughly 1.6 million distinct CDR3 sequences, with about 30% as singletons. Sequencing was carried out using cord blood. Source of these receptors: a newborn girl in good health.

This clonotype occurred once. The V gene is TRBV9, the J gene TRBJ1-1, with D hard to call. V was clipped by 1 base and J by 4 bases, with 8 bases between them. CDR1 is SGDLS, CDR2 YYNGEE, per germline. The CDR3 has 13 residues. The CDR3 spells CASSVQVSTEAFF. CDR3 sequence (DNA): TGTGCCAGCAGCGTACAGGTTTCCACTGAAGCTTTCTTT. Variable domain in full (rest from reference TRBV9 and TRBJ1-1): DSGVTQTPKHLITATGQRVTLRCSPRSGDLSVYWYQQSLDQGLQFLIQYYNGEERAKGNILERFSAQQFPDLHSELNLSSLELGDSALYFCASSVQVSTEAFFGQGTRLTVV.

The V and J genes are TRBV5-6 and TRBJ1-2, with D unresolved. CDR3 length: 16 residues. Germline-derived CDR1 and CDR2 are SGHDT and YYEEEE. V gave up 2 bases and J gave up 2 bases, with 16 bases separating them. This CDR3 reads CASSFQSVDLNYGYTF. CDR3 sequence (DNA): TGTGCCAGCAGCTTTCAATCGGTGGACTTAAACTATGGCTACACCTTC. Combining the CDR3 with reference TRBV5-6 and TRBJ1-2 gives the whole variable domain DAGVTQSPTHLIKTRGQQVTLRCSPKSGHDTVSWYQQALGQGPQFIFQYYEEEERQRGNFPDRFSGHQFPNYSSELNVNALLLGDSALYLCASSFQSVDLNYGYTFGSGTRLTVV.

The chain recombines TRBV24-1 with TRBJ2-3, with 13 nucleotides matching TRBD2. The CDR3 loop spans 19 amino acids. Germline trimming cut 1 base from V and 2 bases from J; bases unmatched to any gene: 8. The V gene's germline CDR1 is KGHDR and CDR2 SFDVKD. CDR3 loop: CATSDLGTSGEMHTDTQYF. The CDR3 coding sequence is TGTGCCACCAGTGATTTAGGGACTAGCGGGGAGATGCACACAGATACGCAGTATTTT.

A remark on this clonotype: At one boundary the junction diverges from the germline segment, which might be a read error. The chain uses TRBV4-2 and TRBJ2-3; 8 positions agree with TRBD2. The germline V gene encodes CDR1 LGHNA and CDR2 YNFKEQ. The CDR3 has 17 amino acids. The CDR3 region has the DNA TGTGCCAGAAGCCAAGATGGGGCGGGGGGACGGACAGATACGCAGTATTTT. Amino acids: CARSQDGAGGRTDTQYF.

The J gene is TRBJ2-7, the V gene TRBV2, with D unresolved. Germline CDR1 and CDR2: SNHLY and FYNNEI. The CDR3 runs 12 residues. Trimming shortened V by 6 bases and J by 7 bases, and 13 bases separated the two germline ends. In nucleotides, the CDR3 is TGTGCCAGCAGGCGACTTGTGGGGGAGCAGTACTTC. This sequence encodes CASRRLVGEQYF. Complete variable domain (other parts from reference TRBV2 and TRBJ2-7): EPEVTQTPSHQVTQMGQEVILRCVPISNHLYFYWYRQILGQKVEFLVSFYNNEISEKSEIFDDQFSVERPDGSNFTLKIRSTKLEDSAMYFCASRRLVGEQYFGPGTRLTVT.

The CDR3 DNA sequence: TGTGCCAGCAGCTTAGAAGAGGGAATTTTGTCAGATACGCAGTATTTT. It translates to CASSLEEGILSDTQYF. The chain joins TRBV7-2 to TRBJ2-3, with D perhaps matching TRBD2 (5 bases). CDR1 SGHTA and CDR2 FQGNSA come from the germline V gene. This CDR3 region has 16 residues. Deletions cut 1 base from V and 4 bases from J, with 15 bases between.

The J gene is TRBJ1-1, the V gene TRBV4-1, with 7 positions matching TRBD1. The CDR3 is 20 residues long. Germline V gene data show CDR1 as MGHRA and CDR2 as YSYEKL. The trim removed 1 base at V and 0 bases at J, leaving 17 bases unmatched. This chain's CDR3 is CASSQVTGTQGLIMNTEAFF. CDR3 DNA sequence: TGCGCCAGCAGCCAAGTAACGGGCACACAGGGGCTAATAATGAACACTGAAGCTTTCTTT.

This chain joins TRBV6-2 or TRBV6-3 and TRBJ1-3, with D uncertain. V lost 6 bases to trimming and J lost 2 bases, with 11 bases between them. From germline, CDR1 is MNHEY and CDR2 SVGEGT. The CDR3 length is 14 residues. The DNA of the CDR3 is TGTGCCAGCAGGGACGCCGGGCCTGGAAACACCATATATTTT. It specifies CASRDAGPGNTIYF.

J is TRBJ2-2 and V is TRBV3-1; 9 bases are shared with TRBD1. The CDR3 is 15 amino acids. Germline loops: CDR1 LGHDT, CDR2 YNNKEL (reference sequence). V lost 2 bases to trimming and J lost 4 bases; unmatched junction nucleotides: 2. CDR3: CASSQRTGVTGELFF. CDR3 sequence (DNA): TGTGCCAGCAGCCAACGGACAGGGGTCACCGGGGAGCTGTTTTTT.

About this clonotype: A much larger clonotype is one base distant, so this may be a read error. The gene calls are TRBV20-1 and TRBJ2-4; a possible D gene is TRBD1 (6 bases). TRBJ2-7 matches the DNA end more closely, so the J call is doubtful. The CDR3 length is 12 residues. The germline gives CDR1 DFQATT, CDR2 SNEGSKA (reference sequence). The DNA of the CDR3 is TGCAGTGCTGGGGGCTTTCCCTACGAGCAGTACTTC. This sequence encodes CSAGGFPYEQYF.

The rearrangement joins TRBV28 to TRBJ1-5, with TRBD1 identical over 8 bases. This CDR3 has 12 residues. Germline trimming cut 6 bases from V and 9 bases from J; bases unmatched to any gene: 4. Germline loops: CDR1 MDHEN, CDR2 SYDVKM. The CDR3 region is CASRQGAGPQHF. CDR3 nucleotide sequence: TGTGCCAGCAGGCAGGGGGCCGGGCCCCAGCATTTT.

J is TRBJ1-6 and V is TRBV27; TRBD1 aligns across 11 bases. V shed 6 bases, J shed 4 bases, and the junction held 11 bases outside the gene matches. CDR3 length: 18 amino acids. The germline gives CDR1 MNHEY, CDR2 SMNVEV (reference sequence). This CDR3 is CASRPDRGLFQYNSPLHF. CDR3 coding DNA: TGTGCCAGCAGACCGGACAGGGGGCTATTTCAATATAATTCACCCCTCCACTTT.

In this sample, this clonotype turned up once. This chain uses TRBV6-1 with TRBJ1-2; D uncertain. V lost 0 bases, J lost 7 bases, and 9 bases lay in between. Germline lookup yields CDR1 MNHNS and CDR2 SASEGT. The CDR3 length is 13 residues. CDR3 in amino acids: CASSEAGSSGYTF. CDR3 coding DNA: TGTGCCAGCAGTGAAGCAGGGTCCTCTGGCTACACCTTC.

V gene TRBV4-1 combines with J gene TRBJ2-2, with D possibly called TRBD1 or TRBD2 (5 bases each). CDR3 length equals 16 residues. Germline V gives CDR1 MGHRA, CDR2 YSYEKL. Trimming removed 1 base from V and 6 bases from J, with 15 bases in between. CDR3 region: CASSQGRLKGPGELFF. CDR3 in DNA: TGCGCCAGCAGCCAAGGTCGGCTTAAGGGACCCGGGGAGCTGTTTTTT.

The V and J genes are TRBV7-8 and TRBJ1-3, with D unclear. The CDR3 consists of 14 residues. CDR1 is SGHVS and CDR2 is FQNEAQ in the germline V gene. Trimming cost V 0 bases and J 4 bases, with 7 bases left between them. CDR3 sequence (DNA): TGTGCCAGCAGCTTAGCGGGGAGAGGAAACACCATATATTTT. This gives the protein CASSLAGRGNTIYF.